This T cell receptor beta chain was sequenced during a study of blood T cell repertoires in COVID-19. Study-wide background: PBMCs, B-cell-depleted T cells, or T cells were the source of the cDNA or gDNA that made up the material.

The CDR3 consists of 14 residues. Germline V gene lookup returns CDR1 PRHDT and CDR2 FYEKMQ (reference sequence). Trimming pared 2 bases from V and 5 bases from J, leaving 9 bases between. In its sample, this clone was seen a few times. Original data processing: Quantification of nucleated cells was approximated via reference gene primer amplification. Only in-frame clones appear in the TCRdb table, and some are missing; sequencing was by immunoSEQ multiplex PCR. The DNA was the basis for D and trimming; V, J and clone size are from that table. Among under 300,000 clones listed, more than 80% were seen once. Symptom resolution, clearance, or two negative PCRs marked the recovered donors of Cohort 3.

The specimen was PBMCs or T cells enriched from blood (not recorded which). This clonotype was obtained from a woman aged 18-35 years who had recovered from COVID-19. The chain combines TRBV13 with TRBJ2-2; no clear D gene. In DNA form, the CDR3 reads TGTGCCAGCAGCTTACTCGGTGGTACCGGGGAGCTGTTTTTT. Protein sequence: CASSLLGGTGELFF.